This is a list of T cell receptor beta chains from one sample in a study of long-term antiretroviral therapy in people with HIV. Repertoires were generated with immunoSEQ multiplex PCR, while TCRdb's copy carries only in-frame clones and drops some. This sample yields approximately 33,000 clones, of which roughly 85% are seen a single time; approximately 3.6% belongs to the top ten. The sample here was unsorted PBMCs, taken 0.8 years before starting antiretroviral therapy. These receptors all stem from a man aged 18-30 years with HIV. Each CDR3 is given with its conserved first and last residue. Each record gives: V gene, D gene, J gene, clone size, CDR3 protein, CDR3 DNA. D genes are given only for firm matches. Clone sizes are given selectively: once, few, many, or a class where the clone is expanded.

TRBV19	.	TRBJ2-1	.	CASSIISVNEQFF	TGTGCCAGTAGTATCATCTCGGTGAATGAGCAGTTCTTC
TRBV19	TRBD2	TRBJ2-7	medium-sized	CASSSRIAGGSYEQYF	TGTGCCAGTAGTTCCAGGATAGCGGGAGGTTCCTACGAGCAGTACTTC
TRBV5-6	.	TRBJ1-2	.	CASSLGGVGYTF	TGTGCCAGCAGCTTAGGGGGGGTTGGCTACACCTTC
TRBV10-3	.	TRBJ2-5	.	CATAKEGQETQYF	TGTGCCACTGCGAAGGAGGGCCAAGAGACCCAGTACTTC
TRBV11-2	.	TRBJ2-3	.	CASSQMDTQYF	TGTGCCAGCAGCCAAATGGATACGCAGTATTTT
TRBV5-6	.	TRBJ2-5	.	CASSPTTWETQYF	TGTGCCAGCAGCCCGACTACCTGGGAGACCCAGTACTTC
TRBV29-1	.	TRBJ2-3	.	CSVATSGLGTDTQYF	TGCAGCGTTGCGACGTCGGGTCTGGGCACAGATACGCAGTATTTT
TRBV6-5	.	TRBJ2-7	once	CASSPQPSRYEQYF	TGTGCCAGCAGTCCCCAGCCATCCCGCTACGAGCAGTACTTC
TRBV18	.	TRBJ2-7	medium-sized	CASSPKGSYEQYF	TGTGCCAGCTCACCAAAGGGGTCCTACGAGCAGTACTTC
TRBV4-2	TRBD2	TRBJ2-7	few	CASSPQLAGDYEQYF	TGTGCCAGCAGCCCACAACTAGCGGGGGACTACGAGCAGTACTTC
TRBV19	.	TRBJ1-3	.	CASVGGTIYF	TGTGCCAGTGTGGGAGGCACCATATATTTT
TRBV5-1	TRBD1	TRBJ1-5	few	CASSWDRETQPQHF	TGCGCCAGCAGCTGGGACAGGGAGACCCAGCCCCAGCATTTT
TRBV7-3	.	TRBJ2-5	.	CATNPGMRRETQYF	TGTGCCACAAACCCGGGAATGAGGCGCGAGACCCAGTACTTC
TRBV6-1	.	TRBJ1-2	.	CASSVETTYGYTF	TGTGCCAGCAGTGTAGAAACAACCTATGGCTACACCTTC
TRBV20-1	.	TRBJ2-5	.	CSVGAGETQYF	TGCAGTGTAGGGGCCGGAGAGACCCAGTACTTC
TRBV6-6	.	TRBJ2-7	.	CASRTQTGDASYEQYF	TGTGCCAGCAGAACCCAAACCGGCGACGCCTCCTACGAGCAGTACTTC
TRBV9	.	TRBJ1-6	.	CASSVLPGTAGDPPLHF	TGTGCCAGCAGCGTACTCCCCGGAACAGCCGGGGATCCACCCCTCCACTTT
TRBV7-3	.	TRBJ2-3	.	CASSPTDSGTQYF	TGTGCCAGCAGCCCGACGGACTCGGGTACGCAGTATTTT
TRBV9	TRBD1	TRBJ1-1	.	CASSGQGARSTEAFF	TGTGCCAGCAGCGGTCAGGGGGCGCGAAGCACTGAAGCTTTCTTT
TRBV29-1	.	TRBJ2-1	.	CSTWRGDNEQFF	TGCAGCACATGGCGGGGTGACAATGAGCAGTTCTTC
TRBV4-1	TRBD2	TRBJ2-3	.	CASSQGLGGGVFADTQYF	TGCGCCAGCAGCCAAGGTTTGGGCGGGGGGGTGTTTGCAGATACGCAGTATTTT
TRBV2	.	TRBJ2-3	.	CASSVSGQAGQYF	TGTGCCAGCAGTGTGTCCGGGCAGGCCGGGCAGTATTTT
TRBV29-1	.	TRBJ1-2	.	CSVSGQLYGYTF	TGCAGCGTTTCCGGACAGCTTTATGGCTACACCTTC
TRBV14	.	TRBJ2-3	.	CASSPGGGPQYF	TGTGCCAGCAGCCCGGGGGGCGGTCCGCAGTATTTT
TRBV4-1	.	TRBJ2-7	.	CASSQVLAVNYEQYF	TGCGCCAGCAGCCAAGTCTTAGCAGTTAACTACGAGCAGTACTTC
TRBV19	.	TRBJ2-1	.	CASSKWNEQFF	TGTGCCAGTAGTAAGTGGAATGAGCAGTTCTTC
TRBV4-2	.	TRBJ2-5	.	CASSQDHRGSGPETQYF	TGTGCCAGCAGCCAAGATCACCGTGGGAGTGGGCCAGAGACCCAGTACTTC
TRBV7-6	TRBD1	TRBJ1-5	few	CASSWDRDQPQHF	TGTGCCAGCAGCTGGGACAGAGATCAGCCCCAGCATTTT
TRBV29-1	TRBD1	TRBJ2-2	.	CSAGQGAVAGELFF	TGCAGCGCCGGACAGGGGGCGGTTGCCGGGGAGCTGTTTTTT
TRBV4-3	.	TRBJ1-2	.	CASSQDFDPYNGYTF	TGCGCCAGCAGCCAAGATTTCGACCCCTACAATGGCTACACCTTC
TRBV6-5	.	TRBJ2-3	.	CASSWDFRSTDTQYF	TGTGCCAGCAGTTGGGACTTCCGTAGCACAGATACGCAGTATTTT
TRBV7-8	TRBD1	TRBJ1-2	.	CASRAGGADYGYTF	TGTGCCAGCAGAGCAGGGGGCGCCGACTATGGCTACACCTTC
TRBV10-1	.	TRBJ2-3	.	CASSEPRTGEDTQYF	TGCGCCAGCAGTGAACCCCGAACCGGGGAAGATACGCAGTATTTT
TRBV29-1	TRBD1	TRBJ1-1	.	CSGGDREPGAEAFF	TGCAGCGGAGGGGACAGGGAGCCTGGAGCTGAAGCTTTCTTT
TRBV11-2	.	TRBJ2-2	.	CASSLQGFSGELFF	TGTGCCAGCAGCTTACAGGGTTTCTCCGGGGAGCTGTTTTTT
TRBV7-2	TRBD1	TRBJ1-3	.	CASSVDRELSGNTIYF	TGTGCCAGCAGCGTGGACAGGGAATTGTCCGGAAACACCATATATTTT
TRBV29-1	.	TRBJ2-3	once	CSVVSLYTDTQYF	TGCAGCGTTGTGAGTCTTTACACAGATACGCAGTATTTT
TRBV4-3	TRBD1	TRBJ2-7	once	CASSLGRQGEWEQYF	TGCGCCAGCAGCCTAGGACGACAGGGGGAGTGGGAGCAGTACTTC
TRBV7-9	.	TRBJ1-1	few	CASSPSNTEAFF	TGTGCCAGCAGCCCCAGCAACACTGAAGCTTTCTTT
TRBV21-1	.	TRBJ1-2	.	CASSDHHGYTF	TGTGCCAGCAGCGACCACCATGGCTACACCTTC
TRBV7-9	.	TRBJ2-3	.	CASSYTDTQYF	TGTGCCAGCAGCTACACAGATACGCAGTATTTT
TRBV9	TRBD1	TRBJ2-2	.	CASSVGLMAGGPTGELFF	TGTGCCAGCAGCGTAGGCCTCATGGCAGGGGGCCCCACCGGGGAGCTGTTTTTT
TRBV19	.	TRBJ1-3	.	CASSMSPPSSGNTIYF	TGTGCCAGTAGTATGAGTCCCCCGAGCTCTGGAAACACCATATATTTT
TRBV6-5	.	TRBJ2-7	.	CASSYSQGGIGEQYF	TGTGCCAGCAGTTACAGTCAGGGAGGAATAGGCGAGCAGTACTTC
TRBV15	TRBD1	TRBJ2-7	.	CATSTWDRAYEQYF	TGTGCCACCAGCACTTGGGACAGGGCCTACGAGCAGTACTTC
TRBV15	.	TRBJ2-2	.	CATSRRRSGELFF	TGTGCCACCAGCAGAAGAAGGTCCGGGGAGCTGTTTTTT
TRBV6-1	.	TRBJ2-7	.	CASKRGQSYEQYF	TGTGCCAGCAAAAGAGGACAGAGCTACGAGCAGTACTTC
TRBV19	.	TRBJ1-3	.	CASSLGGVAGNTIYF	TGTGCCAGTAGTCTTGGAGGGGTTGCTGGAAACACCATATATTTT
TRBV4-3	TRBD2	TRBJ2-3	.	CASSPRAGALAGTDTQYF	TGCGCCAGCAGCCCAAGGGCGGGGGCACTAGCGGGAACAGATACGCAGTATTTT
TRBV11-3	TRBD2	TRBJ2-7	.	CASSYRGGLAYEQYF	TGTGCCAGCAGCTACCGGGGGGGACTAGCTTACGAGCAGTACTTC
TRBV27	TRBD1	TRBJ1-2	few	CASSFITGAGGYTF	TGTGCCAGCAGTTTCATCACAGGGGCAGGAGGCTACACCTTC
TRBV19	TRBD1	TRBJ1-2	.	CASSQGAAENYGYTF	TGTGCCAGTTCTCAGGGGGCGGCCGAAAACTATGGCTACACCTTC
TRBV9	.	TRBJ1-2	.	CASSPRGAGYTF	TGTGCCAGCAGCCCCCGAGGGGCTGGCTACACCTTC
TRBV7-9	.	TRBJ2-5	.	CASSRAPVEYQETQYF	TGTGCCAGCAGTCGGGCCCCGGTCGAGTACCAAGAGACCCAGTACTTC
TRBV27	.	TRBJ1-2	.	CASRAANYGYTF	TGTGCCAGCCGGGCTGCGAACTATGGCTACACCTTC
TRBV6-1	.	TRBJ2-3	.	CASSELVSSTDTQYF	TGTGCCAGCAGTGAACTGGTGAGCAGCACAGATACGCAGTATTTT
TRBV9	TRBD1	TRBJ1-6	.	CASSVADRVLGGDNSPLHF	TGTGCCAGCAGCGTAGCCGACAGGGTTCTCGGTGGAGATAATTCACCCCTCCACTTT